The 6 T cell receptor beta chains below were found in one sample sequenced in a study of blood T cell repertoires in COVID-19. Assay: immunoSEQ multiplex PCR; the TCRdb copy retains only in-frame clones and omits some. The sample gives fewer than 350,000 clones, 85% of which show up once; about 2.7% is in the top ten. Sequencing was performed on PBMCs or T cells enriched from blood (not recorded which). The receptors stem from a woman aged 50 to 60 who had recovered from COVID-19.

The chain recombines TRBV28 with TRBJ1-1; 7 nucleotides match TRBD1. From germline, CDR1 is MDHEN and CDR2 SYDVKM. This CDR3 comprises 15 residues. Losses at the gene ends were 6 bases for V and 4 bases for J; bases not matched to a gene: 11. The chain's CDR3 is CASSLITGQITEAFF. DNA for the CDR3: TGTGCCAGCAGCCTAATTACGGGACAGATCACTGAAGCTTTCTTT. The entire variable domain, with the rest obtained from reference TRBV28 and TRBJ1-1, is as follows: DVKVTQSSRYLVKRTGEKVFLECVQDMDHENMFWYRQDPGLGLRLIYFSYDVKMKEKGDIPEGYSVSREKKERFSLILESASTNQTSMYLCASSLITGQITEAFFGQGTRLTVV.

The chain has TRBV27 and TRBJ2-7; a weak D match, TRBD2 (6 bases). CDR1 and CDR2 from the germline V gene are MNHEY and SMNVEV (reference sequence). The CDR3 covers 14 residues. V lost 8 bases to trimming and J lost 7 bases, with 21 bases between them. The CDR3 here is CASRQGGDVFEQYF. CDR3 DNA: TGTGCCAGCCGTCAAGGAGGGGACGTTTTTGAGCAGTACTTC.

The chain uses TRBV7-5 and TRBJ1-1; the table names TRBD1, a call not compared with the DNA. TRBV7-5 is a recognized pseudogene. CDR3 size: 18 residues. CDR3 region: CARSLSAPPQQGITEAFF. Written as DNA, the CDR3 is TGTGCCAGAAGCTTAAGTGCCCCACCCCAACAGGGAATCACTGAAGCTTTCTTT.

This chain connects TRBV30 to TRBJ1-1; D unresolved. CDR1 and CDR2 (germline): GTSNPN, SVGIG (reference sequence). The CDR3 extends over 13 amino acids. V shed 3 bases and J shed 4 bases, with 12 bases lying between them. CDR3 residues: CAWRSPRGTEAFF. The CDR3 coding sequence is TGTGCCTGGAGGAGCCCGCGGGGCACTGAAGCTTTCTTT.

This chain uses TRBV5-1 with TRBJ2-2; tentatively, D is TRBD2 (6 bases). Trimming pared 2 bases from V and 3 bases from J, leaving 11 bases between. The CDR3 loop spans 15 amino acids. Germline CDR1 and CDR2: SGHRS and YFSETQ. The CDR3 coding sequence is TGCGCCAGCAGCTTCTCGACTAGTTACACCGGGGAGCTGTTTTTT. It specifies CASSFSTSYTGELFF.

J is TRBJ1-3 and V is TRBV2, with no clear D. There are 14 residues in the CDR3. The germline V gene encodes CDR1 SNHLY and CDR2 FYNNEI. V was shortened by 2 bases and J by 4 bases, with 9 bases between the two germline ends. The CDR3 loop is CASSELRAGNTIYF. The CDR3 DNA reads TGTGCCAGCAGTGAATTGAGGGCCGGAAACACCATATATTTT.